A selection of T cell receptor beta chains follows, all from one sample in a study of Graves' ophthalmopathy and Graves' hyperthyroidism. TCRdb reanalysed the multiplex PCR reads using MiXCR and keeps one entry per CDR3 protein. The data hold approximately 500,000 distinct CDR3 sequences, with approximately 14% observed a single time. Sample: blood. Receptor source: a woman under 40 with Graves' ophthalmopathy. CDR3s include the opening cysteine and the closing phenylalanine or tryptophan. The D gene is left open where the match is weak. Clone size is not always given. Where it is, it says once, few, many or a class for expanded clones.

cdr3_nt: TGTGCCAGCAGTTTCACAGGGGAGACTGAAGCTTTCTTT
cdr3_aa: CASSFTGETEAFF
j_call: TRBJ1-1
d_call: TRBD1
clone_size: many
v_call: TRBV12-3/TRBV12-4

cdr3_nt: TGTGCCAGCAGCTTAAGCTGGCAAGAGACCCAGTACTTC
cdr3_aa: CASSLSWQETQYF
j_call: TRBJ2-5
d_call: .
clone_size: many
v_call: TRBV7-2

cdr3_nt: TGTGCCAGCAGCCCTGATGGGGAGGGGTACCCTGAAGCTTTCTTT
cdr3_aa: CASSPDGEGYPEAFF
j_call: TRBJ1-1
d_call: .
clone_size: many
v_call: TRBV12-3/TRBV12-4

cdr3_nt: TGTGCCAGCAGTGAAGCGGAGGCAGTCTACTACGAGCAGTACTTC
cdr3_aa: CASSEAEAVYYEQYF
j_call: TRBJ2-7
d_call: .
clone_size: few
v_call: TRBV2

cdr3_nt: TGTGCCAGCAGCCCCGCCGTGAGCGGGGGCTCCCACTTCCTCTACGAGCAGTACTTC
cdr3_aa: CASSPAVSGGSHFLYEQYF
j_call: TRBJ2-7
d_call: TRBD2
clone_size: many
v_call: TRBV6-2/TRBV6-3

cdr3_nt: TGTGCCAGCTCTCCGACAGGGGAGAACACTGAAGCTTTCTTT
cdr3_aa: CASSPTGENTEAFF
j_call: TRBJ1-1
d_call: TRBD1
clone_size: many
v_call: TRBV18

cdr3_nt: TGTGCCAGTAAGTCTGGGGGTTCCGAGCAGTACTTC
cdr3_aa: CASKSGGSEQYF
j_call: TRBJ2-7
d_call: .
clone_size: few
v_call: TRBV2

cdr3_nt: TGTGCCAGCAGTGAAGTTGTGGGATTAAGCTCCTACGAGCAGTACTTC
cdr3_aa: CASSEVVGLSSYEQYF
j_call: TRBJ2-7
d_call: .
clone_size: many
v_call: TRBV6-1

cdr3_nt: TGCGCCAGCAGAGGGCTAGCGGGAGGTTATGAGCAGTACTTC
cdr3_aa: CASRGLAGGYEQYF
j_call: TRBJ2-7
d_call: TRBD2
clone_size: many
v_call: TRBV5-1

cdr3_nt: TGTGCCAGCAGTTTTGGGGGACAGGGCTACGAGCAGTACTTC
cdr3_aa: CASSFGGQGYEQYF
j_call: TRBJ2-7
d_call: TRBD1
clone_size: many
v_call: TRBV28

cdr3_nt: TGTGCCAGCTCACCACAGTCAGACACTGAAGCTTTCTTT
cdr3_aa: CASSPQSDTEAFF
j_call: TRBJ1-1
d_call: .
clone_size: many
v_call: TRBV18

cdr3_nt: TGCAGTGCTAGAGGATGGAGGGGCACTGAAGCTTTCTTT
cdr3_aa: CSARGWRGTEAFF
j_call: TRBJ1-1
d_call: .
clone_size: many
v_call: TRBV20-1

cdr3_nt: TGTGCCAGCACCTTGACAGGCTTGAACACTGAAGCTTTCTTT
cdr3_aa: CASTLTGLNTEAFF
j_call: TRBJ1-1
d_call: .
clone_size: .
v_call: TRBV6-1

cdr3_nt: TGTGCCAGCAGCTTAGCCGTGGGTAGCGGGGAGCAGTACTTC
cdr3_aa: CASSLAVGSGEQYF
j_call: TRBJ2-7
d_call: TRBD2
clone_size: many
v_call: TRBV5-5

cdr3_nt: TGTGCCAGTAGTATTCAGGGGAGGCCTCAAGAGACCCAGTACTTC
cdr3_aa: CASSIQGRPQETQYF
j_call: TRBJ2-5
d_call: .
clone_size: .
v_call: TRBV19

cdr3_nt: TGTGCCAGCAGCTTAGGACAGGGAGGGGAAGCTTTCTTT
cdr3_aa: CASSLGQGGEAFF
j_call: TRBJ1-1
d_call: TRBD1
clone_size: many
v_call: TRBV11-2

cdr3_nt: TGTGCCATCGAGACAGGGGGGCAAGAGACCCAGTACTTC
cdr3_aa: CAIETGGQETQYF
j_call: TRBJ2-5
d_call: TRBD1
clone_size: many
v_call: TRBV28

cdr3_nt: TGTGCTAGTGGTTCCGACAGCCTCCAAGAGACCCAGTACTTC
cdr3_aa: CASGSDSLQETQYF
j_call: TRBJ2-5
d_call: .
clone_size: many
v_call: TRBV12-5

cdr3_nt: TGTGCCAGCAGCAATCAAAGGTCCAGGCCCTATGGCTACACCTTC
cdr3_aa: CASSNQRSRPYGYTF
j_call: TRBJ1-2
d_call: .
clone_size: many
v_call: TRBV6-5

cdr3_nt: TGTGCCAGCAGTTTATATACAGGGCCTCGGGACGAGCAGTACTTC
cdr3_aa: CASSLYTGPRDEQYF
j_call: TRBJ2-7
d_call: .
clone_size: few
v_call: TRBV28

cdr3_nt: TGTGCCAGCAGCCAGGACAGGGAAAACATTCAGTACTTC
cdr3_aa: CASSQDRENIQYF
j_call: TRBJ2-4
d_call: TRBD1
clone_size: many
v_call: TRBV7-8

cdr3_nt: TGCAGCGTTGAGGGACAGGGAGGCTATGGCTACACCTTC
cdr3_aa: CSVEGQGGYGYTF
j_call: TRBJ1-2
d_call: TRBD1
clone_size: many
v_call: TRBV29-1

cdr3_nt: TGCGCCAGCAGCTTAACCACCGGGGAGCTGTTTTTT
cdr3_aa: CASSLTTGELFF
j_call: TRBJ2-2
d_call: .
clone_size: many
v_call: TRBV11-2

cdr3_nt: TGTGCCAGCAGCCGAGGCGGAGAGACCCAGTACTTC
cdr3_aa: CASSRGGETQYF
j_call: TRBJ2-5
d_call: .
clone_size: many
v_call: TRBV6-1

cdr3_nt: TGTGCCACCAGCAGGGGCCGGGACAGCCAAGCGGCTTTCTTT
cdr3_aa: CATSRGRDSQAAFF
j_call: TRBJ1-1
d_call: TRBD1
clone_size: many
v_call: TRBV15

cdr3_nt: TGTGCCATCAGTGAGCCGCCGTACGAGCAGTACTTC
cdr3_aa: CAISEPPYEQYF
j_call: TRBJ2-7
d_call: .
clone_size: many
v_call: TRBV10-3

cdr3_nt: TGTGCCAGCAAGTATTGGGACCGAGCCGACGAGCAGTACTTC
cdr3_aa: CASKYWDRADEQYF
j_call: TRBJ2-7
d_call: .
clone_size: .
v_call: TRBV2

cdr3_nt: TGTGCCTGGAGTGTACACGGCACTGAAGCTTTCTTT
cdr3_aa: CAWSVHGTEAFF
j_call: TRBJ1-1
d_call: .
clone_size: many
v_call: TRBV30

cdr3_nt: TGTGCCAGCAGCCCGGGACTCATACAAGAGACCCAGTACTTC
cdr3_aa: CASSPGLIQETQYF
j_call: TRBJ2-5
d_call: .
clone_size: many
v_call: TRBV28

cdr3_nt: TGTGCCAGCAGAACTAGCGGGAAAGAGACCCAGTACTTC
cdr3_aa: CASRTSGKETQYF
j_call: TRBJ2-5
d_call: TRBD2
clone_size: many
v_call: TRBV28

cdr3_nt: TGTGCCAGCAGTTTCGGTGCTAGCGACCAAGAGACCCAGTACTTC
cdr3_aa: CASSFGASDQETQYF
j_call: TRBJ2-5
d_call: .
clone_size: many
v_call: TRBV28

cdr3_nt: TGTGCCAGCAGCCCCCCTCTAGGACGCGGACCATCTTATGGCTACACCTTC
cdr3_aa: CASSPPLGRGPSYGYTF
j_call: TRBJ1-2
d_call: .
clone_size: .
v_call: TRBV4-2

cdr3_nt: TGTGCCAGCAGTCCCGGGGGGGGCACCGGGGCCAACGTCCTGACTTTC
cdr3_aa: CASSPGGGTGANVLTF
j_call: TRBJ2-6
d_call: TRBD2
clone_size: .
v_call: TRBV6-1

cdr3_nt: TGTGCCAGCAGCCAAGATGAGACAGAGAACACCGGGGAGCTGTTTTTT
cdr3_aa: CASSQDETENTGELFF
j_call: TRBJ2-2
d_call: .
clone_size: many
v_call: TRBV4-2

cdr3_nt: TGTGCCAGCAGTTTGTCGGATACGCAGTATTTT
cdr3_aa: CASSLSDTQYF
j_call: TRBJ2-3
d_call: .
clone_size: many
v_call: TRBV12-3/TRBV12-4

cdr3_nt: TGTGCCAGCAGTCGCAGTCCAAGGGGATCCGGCTACACCTTC
cdr3_aa: CASSRSPRGSGYTF
j_call: TRBJ1-2
d_call: .
clone_size: many
v_call: TRBV6-2/TRBV6-3

cdr3_nt: TGTGCCAGCAGCTTGGAATACGCCGGGACCGCGACGCTTGGCTACACCTTC
cdr3_aa: CASSLEYAGTATLGYTF
j_call: TRBJ1-2
d_call: .
clone_size: many
v_call: TRBV5-6

cdr3_nt: TGTGCCAGCTCACTGGCCCCGACGGGCTACGAGCAGTACTTC
cdr3_aa: CASSLAPTGYEQYF
j_call: TRBJ2-7
d_call: .
clone_size: few
v_call: TRBV18

cdr3_nt: TGCAGCGCTAGGACTAGCGGGGAGGTCGACGAGCAGTACTTC
cdr3_aa: CSARTSGEVDEQYF
j_call: TRBJ2-7
d_call: TRBD2
clone_size: .
v_call: TRBV29-1

cdr3_nt: TGTGCCAGCAGCCACAGGGACAGGGGGCCCCATCAGCCCCAGCATTTT
cdr3_aa: CASSHRDRGPHQPQHF
j_call: TRBJ1-5
d_call: TRBD1
clone_size: many
v_call: TRBV16

cdr3_nt: TGTGCCAGCCCCTGGACAGTTCCTAACTATGGCTACACCTTC
cdr3_aa: CASPWTVPNYGYTF
j_call: TRBJ1-2
d_call: .
clone_size: many
v_call: TRBV12-3/TRBV12-4

cdr3_nt: TGTGCCAGCAGTTACTCGCCGGGACAGGGCTACGAGCAGTACTTC
cdr3_aa: CASSYSPGQGYEQYF
j_call: TRBJ2-7
d_call: TRBD1
clone_size: many
v_call: TRBV6-5

cdr3_nt: TGTGCCAGCAGCCAAGATAGGGACAGGGGAAGCTACGAGCAGTACTTC
cdr3_aa: CASSQDRDRGSYEQYF
j_call: TRBJ2-7
d_call: TRBD1
clone_size: many
v_call: TRBV4-2

cdr3_nt: TGTGCCAGCAGTTGGATGACTAGCGGGAGTGTAAGTTACGAGCAGTACTTC
cdr3_aa: CASSWMTSGSVSYEQYF
j_call: TRBJ2-7
d_call: TRBD2
clone_size: .
v_call: TRBV6-2/TRBV6-3

cdr3_nt: TGTGCCAGCAGTGATGACAGGGGGACGGGCACCGGGGAGCTGTTTTTT
cdr3_aa: CASSDDRGTGTGELFF
j_call: TRBJ2-2
d_call: TRBD1
clone_size: .
v_call: TRBV25-1

cdr3_nt: TGTGCCAGCTCACCATCAGGGACTGGAAACACCGTATATTTT
cdr3_aa: CASSPSGTGNTVYF
j_call: TRBJ1-3
d_call: .
clone_size: .
v_call: TRBV18

cdr3_nt: TGTGCCACCAGTGATTTGGGGACAGGGCAAGAGACCCAGTACTTC
cdr3_aa: CATSDLGTGQETQYF
j_call: TRBJ2-5
d_call: TRBD1
clone_size: many
v_call: TRBV24-1

cdr3_nt: TGTGCCATCAGAGAAGGGAACTCCAATCAGCCCCAGCATTTT
cdr3_aa: CAIREGNSNQPQHF
j_call: TRBJ1-5
d_call: .
clone_size: many
v_call: TRBV10-3

cdr3_nt: TGTGCCAGCAGACCGGGACGCCCAAGAGGGGATGGCTACACCTTC
cdr3_aa: CASRPGRPRGDGYTF
j_call: TRBJ1-2
d_call: .
clone_size: many
v_call: TRBV7-8

cdr3_nt: TGCAGTGCGAGGACTAGCGGTACCGGGGAGCTGTTTTTT
cdr3_aa: CSARTSGTGELFF
j_call: TRBJ2-2
d_call: TRBD2
clone_size: many
v_call: TRBV20-1

cdr3_nt: TGTGCCAGCAGCCCGACCTTGGGTCTCAACACCGGGGAGCTGTTTTTT
cdr3_aa: CASSPTLGLNTGELFF
j_call: TRBJ2-2
d_call: .
clone_size: .
v_call: TRBV11-1

cdr3_nt: TGTGCCAGCAGCCATCCTCCTGAAGCTTTCTTT
cdr3_aa: CASSHPPEAFF
j_call: TRBJ1-1
d_call: .
clone_size: many
v_call: TRBV5-4

cdr3_nt: TGTGCCAGTAGTTTCCGGTCGACAGGAGGGTACCAAGAGACCCAGTACTTC
cdr3_aa: CASSFRSTGGYQETQYF
j_call: TRBJ2-5
d_call: .
clone_size: many
v_call: TRBV19